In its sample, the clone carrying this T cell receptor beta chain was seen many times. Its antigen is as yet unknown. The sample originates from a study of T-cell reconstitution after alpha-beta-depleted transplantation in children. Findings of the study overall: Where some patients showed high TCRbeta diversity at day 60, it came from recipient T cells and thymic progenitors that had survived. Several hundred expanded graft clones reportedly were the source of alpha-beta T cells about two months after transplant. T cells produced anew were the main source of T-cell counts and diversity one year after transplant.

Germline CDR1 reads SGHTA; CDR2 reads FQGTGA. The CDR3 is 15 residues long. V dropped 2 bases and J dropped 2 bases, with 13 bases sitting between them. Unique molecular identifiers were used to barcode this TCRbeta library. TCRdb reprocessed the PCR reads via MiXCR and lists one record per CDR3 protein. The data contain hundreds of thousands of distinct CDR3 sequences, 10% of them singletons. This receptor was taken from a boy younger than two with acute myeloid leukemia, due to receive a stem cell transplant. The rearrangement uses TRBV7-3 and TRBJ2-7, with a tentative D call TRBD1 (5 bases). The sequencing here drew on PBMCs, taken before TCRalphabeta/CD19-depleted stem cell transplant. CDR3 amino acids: CASSLYAGQTYEQYF. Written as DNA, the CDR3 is TGTGCCAGCAGCTTATACGCAGGGCAGACCTACGAGCAGTACTTC.